What follows is one T cell receptor (beta chain) and its context. What it recognizes is unknown. This entry is derived from a study of T-cell reconstitution after alpha-beta-depleted transplantation in children. The CDR3 consists of 14 residues. CDR1 is SEHNR and CDR2 is FQNEAQ in the germline V gene (reference sequence). The germline V and J ends were trimmed by 2 bases and 2 bases, with 9 bases remaining between them. The authors prepared the TCRbeta library with unique molecular identifiers. Each CDR3 protein is one row after TCRdb ran MiXCR on the PCR reads. The data contain 350,000 to 500,000 distinct CDR3 sequences, about 45% of them singletons. General study findings and limits: Among T cells one year after transplant, newly produced cells accounted for most counts and diversity.

This receptor was identified in a girl under 10 years old with aplastic anemia, due to receive a stem cell transplant. Sequenced here: PBMCs, sampled before TCRalphabeta/CD19-depleted stem cell transplant. The chain uses TRBV7-9 and TRBJ2-5; D remains ambiguous. The DNA for the CDR3 is TGTGCCAGCAGCTTACCTGGGCCTCAAGAGACCCAGTACTTC. Amino acid sequence: CASSLPGPQETQYF.